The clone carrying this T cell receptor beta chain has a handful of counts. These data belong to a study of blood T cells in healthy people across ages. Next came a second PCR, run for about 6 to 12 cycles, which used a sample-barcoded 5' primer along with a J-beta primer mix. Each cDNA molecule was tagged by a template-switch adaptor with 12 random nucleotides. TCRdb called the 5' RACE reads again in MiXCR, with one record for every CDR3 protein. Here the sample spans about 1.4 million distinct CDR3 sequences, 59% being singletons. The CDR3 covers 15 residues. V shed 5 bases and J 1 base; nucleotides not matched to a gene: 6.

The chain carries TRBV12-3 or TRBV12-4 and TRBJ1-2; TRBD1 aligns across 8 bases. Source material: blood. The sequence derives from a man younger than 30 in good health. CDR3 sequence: CASSLTGALNYGYTF. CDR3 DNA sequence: TGTGCCAGCAGTCTGACAGGGGCACTTAACTATGGCTACACCTTC.